The 18 T cell receptor beta chains given below trace back to one sample, sequenced in a study of cytomegalovirus exposure and HLA in healthy donors. Libraries were prepared by immunoSEQ multiplex PCR; TCRdb keeps only in-frame clonotypes and omits some of them. Of 200,000 to 250,000 clones detected, approximately 80% appear once; the ten largest clones hold more than 13%. Sequenced material: PBMCs. These TCRs come from a woman aged 25-40 years in good health and CMV-seropositive.

This clone was recorded a few times. This rearrangement joins TRBV14 to TRBJ2-1; D is undetermined. Per germline, CDR1 SGHDN and CDR2 FVKESK. Trimming took 0 bases from V and 4 from J, leaving 16 bases between them. The CDR3 is 17 amino acids. The CDR3 region is CASSQDMGTLRYNEQFF. Here the CDR3 DNA reads TGTGCCAGCAGCCAAGATATGGGAACCCTTCGTTACAATGAGCAGTTCTTC.

This clone came up once. The chain combines TRBV6-5 with TRBJ1-4; TRBD1 might be the D (5 bases). The CDR3 totals 15 residues. Germline CDR1 and CDR2: MNHEY and SVGAGI. Trimming left V 7 bases short and J 5 bases short, with 17 bases between. The CDR3 is CASTKSRSGNEKLFF. CDR3 bases: TGTGCCAGCACTAAATCCCGGTCAGGGAATGAAAAACTGTTTTTT.

The chain's CDR3 is CASRQGFQPQHF. CDR3 nucleotide sequence: TGTGCCAGCAGGCAGGGGTTTCAGCCCCAGCATTTT. The V and J genes are TRBV27 and TRBJ1-5, with D perhaps TRBD1 (6 bases). Trimming took off 6 bases at V and 6 bases at J, with 9 bases between the two ends. This CDR3 spans 12 amino acids. Germline loops: CDR1 MNHEY, CDR2 SMNVEV (reference sequence).

V usage is TRBV27 and J usage is TRBJ1-1; 7 bases agree with TRBD1. V was pared by 8 bases and J by 3 bases, with 12 bases of the junction left unmatched. Germline loops: CDR1 MNHEY, CDR2 SMNVEV (reference sequence). The CDR3 contains 15 residues. This chain's CDR3 is CASGEDDRAYTEAFF. As DNA, the CDR3 is TGTGCCAGCGGAGAAGACGACAGGGCCTACACTGAAGCTTTCTTT.

This chain connects TRBV6-6 to TRBJ1-2, with a possible D match to TRBD1 (6 bases). The CDR3 is 14 residues long. Between the trimmed V and J ends, which lost 7 bases and 6 bases, there was a span of 18 bases. Germline loops: CDR1 MNHNY, CDR2 SVGAGI (reference sequence). This chain's CDR3 is CASTLAGAWDGYTF. The DNA for the CDR3 is TGTGCCAGCACCCTAGCAGGGGCTTGGGATGGCTACACCTTC.

The rearrangement joins TRBV6-1 to TRBJ2-5; D perhaps matches TRBD1 (6 bases). Trimming took 6 bases from V and 2 from J, leaving 16 bases between them. The CDR3 has 15 amino acids. Germline V gives CDR1 MNHNS, CDR2 SASEGT. As DNA, the CDR3 is TGTGCCAGCAGCGTACAGGGAATGGGGCAAGAGACCCAGTACTTC. Amino acid sequence: CASSVQGMGQETQYF.

This clone occurred once. The rearrangement links TRBV5-6 to TRBJ2-3; TRBD1 agrees at 10 bases. The CDR3 extends over 16 amino acids. Germline-derived CDR1 and CDR2 are SGHDT and YYEEEE. V gave up 6 bases and J gave up 4 bases; unmatched junction bases: 11. CDR3 nucleotide sequence: TGTGCCAGCACTACCGGGACAGGGGCACTCCCAGATACGCAGTATTTT. Protein: CASTTGTGALPDTQYF.

This clone was detected a few times. The rearrangement joins TRBV7-9 to TRBJ1-1; weak D call: TRBD1 (6 bases). Germline V CDR1 and CDR2: SEHNR, FQNEAQ (reference sequence). V was clipped by 2 bases and J by 6 bases, with 7 bases between them. CDR3 length equals 12 residues. CDR3 DNA sequence: TGTGCCAGCAGCTTACCAGGGGCTGAAGCTTTCTTT. Its protein product is CASSLPGAEAFF.

The chain couples TRBV18 to TRBJ2-1; 14 bases are shared with TRBD2. Germline CDR1 is KGHSH and CDR2 is LQKENI. The CDR3 covers 15 residues. With 4 bases clipped from V and 8 bases from J, the junction kept 4 bases outside the gene matches. As DNA, the CDR3 is TGTGCCAGCTCACTGACTAGCGGGAGGGCCCATGAGCAGTTCTTC. As protein: CASSLTSGRAHEQFF.

The chain couples TRBV6-5 to TRBJ2-7; the match to TRBD1 covers 10 bases. CDR3 length: 15 amino acids. Germline-derived CDR1 and CDR2 are MNHEY and SVGAGI. The V segment lost 6 bases and the J segment 6 bases; nucleotides outside the gene matches: 11. CDR3 residues: CASRQRDRGGREQYF. CDR3 DNA: TGTGCCAGCAGGCAGAGGGACAGGGGTGGACGCGAGCAGTACTTC.

The chain employs TRBV4-1 and TRBJ2-7, with 9 positions matching TRBD1. Germline loops: CDR1 MGHRA, CDR2 YSYEKL. Losses at the gene ends were 1 base for V and 5 bases for J; bases not matched to a gene: 3. The CDR3 covers 14 residues. CDR3 coding DNA: TGCGCCAGCAGCCAAGCCGGGACAGGGAACGAGCAGTACTTC. It yields the protein CASSQAGTGNEQYF.

The genes are TRBV5-1 and TRBJ2-2, with D perhaps matching TRBD2 (6 bases). This CDR3 spans 12 amino acids. Deletions cut 4 bases from V and 8 bases from J, with 9 bases between. Per the germline V gene, CDR1 is SGHRS and CDR2 is YFSETQ. Here the CDR3 DNA reads TGCGCCAGCAGCCCTCTAGCGGGGGAGCTGTTTTTT. Encoded protein: CASSPLAGELFF.

This chain uses TRBV19 with TRBJ2-3; maybe TRBD2 (6 bases). The germline CDR1 and CDR2 sequences are LNHDA and SQIVND (reference sequence). Trimming shortened V by 6 bases and J by 0 bases, and 7 bases separated the two germline ends. CDR3 length: 13 amino acids. The CDR3 DNA follows: TGTGCCAGTAGCGGGAGTAGCACAGATACGCAGTATTTT. Translation gives CASSGSSTDTQYF.

This clone was picked up many times. The V gene is TRBV10-3, the J gene TRBJ1-1; D gene unclear. The CDR3 consists of 11 residues. Per germline, CDR1 ENHRY and CDR2 SYGVKD. V was cut by 8 bases and J by 1 base, with 5 bases left in between. The CDR3 DNA is TGTGCCATCGGGCAGAACACTGAAGCTTTCTTT. Protein sequence: CAIGQNTEAFF.

This chain joins TRBV30 and TRBJ1-1; possible D gene TRBD1, 5 bases. V lost 0 bases and J lost 1, with 9 bases in between. Germline CDR1 GTSNPN, CDR2 SVGIG (reference sequence). The CDR3 spans 14 residues. This chain's CDR3 is CAWSVMGGNTEAFF. As DNA, the CDR3 is TGTGCCTGGAGTGTTATGGGGGGGAACACTGAAGCTTTCTTT.

This chain joins TRBV18 and TRBJ2-7; 8 bases agree with TRBD1. Trimming cost V 5 bases and J 1 base; bases outside gene matches: 4. The CDR3 has 14 residues. Looked up from germline, CDR1 is KGHSH and CDR2 is LQKENI. CDR3 sequence (DNA): TGTGCCAGCTCAGATACAGGGGGTTCCTACGAGCAGTACTTC. Its protein is CASSDTGGSYEQYF. The full variable domain, its missing parts supplied by reference TRBV18 and TRBJ2-7, is NAGVMQNPRHLVRRRGQEARLRCSPMKGHSHVYWYRQLPEEGLKFMVYLQKENIIDESGMPKERFSAEFPKEGPSILRIQQVVRGDSAAYFCASSDTGGSYEQYFGPGTRLTVT.

This clone appeared once. The genes are TRBV6-5 and TRBJ2-7, with D possibly matching TRBD2 (5 bases). The germline CDR1 and CDR2 sequences are MNHEY and SVGAGI. V lost 0 bases and J lost 6, with 15 bases in between. This CDR3 is 15 amino acids long. The CDR3 region is CASSYSDWQLGEQYF. Here the CDR3 DNA reads TGTGCCAGCAGTTACTCGGACTGGCAACTGGGCGAGCAGTACTTC.

The chain carries TRBV9 and TRBJ1-5; possibly TRBD1 for D (6 bases). Trimming took off 0 bases at V and 6 bases at J, with 13 bases between the two ends. The CDR3 loop spans 15 amino acids. The germline gives CDR1 SGDLS, CDR2 YYNGEE. The CDR3 DNA follows: TGTGCCAGCAGCGTAGGGGCAGGGGTGGGTCAGCCCCAGCATTTT. Amino acids: CASSVGAGVGQPQHF.